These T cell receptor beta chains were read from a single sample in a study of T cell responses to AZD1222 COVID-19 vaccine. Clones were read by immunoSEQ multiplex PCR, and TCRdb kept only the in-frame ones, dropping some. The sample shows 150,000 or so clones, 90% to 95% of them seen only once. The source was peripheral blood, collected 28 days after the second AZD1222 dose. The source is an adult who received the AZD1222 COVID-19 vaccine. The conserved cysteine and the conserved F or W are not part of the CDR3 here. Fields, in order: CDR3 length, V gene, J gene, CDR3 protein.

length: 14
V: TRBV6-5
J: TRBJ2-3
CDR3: ASSYMASGSTDTQY

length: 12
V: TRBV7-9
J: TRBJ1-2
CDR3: ASSLGDRAYGYT

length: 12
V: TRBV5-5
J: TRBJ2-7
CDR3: ASSAARGPHEQY

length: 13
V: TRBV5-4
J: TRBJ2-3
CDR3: ASSLRSGTRDTQY

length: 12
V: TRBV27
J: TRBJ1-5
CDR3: ASSLSAGLQPQH

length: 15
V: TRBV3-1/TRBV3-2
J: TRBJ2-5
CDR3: ASSQKVSGGLGETQY

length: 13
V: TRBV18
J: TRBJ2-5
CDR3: ASSLTRQFQETQY

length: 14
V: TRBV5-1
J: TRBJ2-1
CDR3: ASSLAVQTTFNEQF

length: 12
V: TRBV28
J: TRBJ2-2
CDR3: ASTLEGDTGELF

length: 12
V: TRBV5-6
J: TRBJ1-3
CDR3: ASSSLSSGNTIY

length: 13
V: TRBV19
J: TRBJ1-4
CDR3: ASSIGGRVNEKLF

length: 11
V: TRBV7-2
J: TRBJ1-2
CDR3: ASSLDRDYGYT

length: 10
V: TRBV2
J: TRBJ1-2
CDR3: ASSESAVGYT

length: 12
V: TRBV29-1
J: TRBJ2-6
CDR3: SVEGSSGANVLT

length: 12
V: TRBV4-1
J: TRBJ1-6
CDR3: ASSQVGTGSPLH

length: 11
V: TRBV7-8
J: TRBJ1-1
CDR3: ASSPSGDTEAF

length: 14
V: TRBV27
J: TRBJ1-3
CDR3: ASSSGLPAVGNTIY

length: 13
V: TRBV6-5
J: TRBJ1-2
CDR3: ASSYEGQGSRGYT

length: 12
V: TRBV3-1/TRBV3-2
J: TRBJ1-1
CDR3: ASSPTGGGTEAF

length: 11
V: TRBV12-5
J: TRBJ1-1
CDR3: ASGLETYGRRI

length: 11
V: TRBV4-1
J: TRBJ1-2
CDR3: ASSRKENYGYT

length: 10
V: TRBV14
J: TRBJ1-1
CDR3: ASSQSGLEAF

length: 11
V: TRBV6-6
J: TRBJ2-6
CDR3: ASFESGANVLT

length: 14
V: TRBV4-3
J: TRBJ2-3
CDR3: ASSQATGTSTDTQY

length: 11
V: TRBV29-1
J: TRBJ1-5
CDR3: SVGQGRGQPQH

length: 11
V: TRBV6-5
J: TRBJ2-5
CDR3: ASSYSTRETQY

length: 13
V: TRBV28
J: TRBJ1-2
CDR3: ASSLAGGVNYGYT

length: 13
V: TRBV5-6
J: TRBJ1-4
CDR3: ASSPSRGRPEKLF

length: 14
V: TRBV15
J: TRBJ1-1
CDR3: ATSRGRDRSNTEAF

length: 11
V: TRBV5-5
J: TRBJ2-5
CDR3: ASSLPGIETQY